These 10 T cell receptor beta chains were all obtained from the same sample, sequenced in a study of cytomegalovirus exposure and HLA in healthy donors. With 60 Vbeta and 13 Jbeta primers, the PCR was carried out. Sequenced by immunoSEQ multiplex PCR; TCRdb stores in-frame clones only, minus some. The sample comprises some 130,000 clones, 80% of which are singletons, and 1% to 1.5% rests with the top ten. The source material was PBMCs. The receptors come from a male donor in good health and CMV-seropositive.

Written as DNA, the CDR3 is TGTGCCAGCAGCGTAGTGATTAGCGGGGTCGGAGATACGCAGTATTTT. It translates to CASSVVISGVGDTQYF. This chain connects TRBV9 to TRBJ2-3, with TRBD2 identical over 8 bases. Germline trimming cut 0 bases from V and 5 bases from J; bases unmatched to any gene: 8. The V gene's germline CDR1 is SGDLS and CDR2 YYNGEE. The CDR3 loop spans 16 amino acids.

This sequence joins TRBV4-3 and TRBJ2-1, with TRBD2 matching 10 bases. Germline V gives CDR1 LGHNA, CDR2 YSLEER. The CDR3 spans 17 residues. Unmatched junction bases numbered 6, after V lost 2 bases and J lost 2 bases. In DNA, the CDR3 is TGCGCCAGCAGCCAAAGCGAGCGGGAGGGCCCCTACAATGAGCAGTTCTTC. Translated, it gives CASSQSEREGPYNEQFF.

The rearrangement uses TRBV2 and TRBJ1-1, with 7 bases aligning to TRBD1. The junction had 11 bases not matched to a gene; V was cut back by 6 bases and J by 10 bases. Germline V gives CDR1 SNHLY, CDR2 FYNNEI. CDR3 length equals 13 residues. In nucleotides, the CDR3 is TGTGCCAGCAGCCACGAGGGGGCATCTGGAGCTTTCTTT. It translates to CASSHEGASGAFF.

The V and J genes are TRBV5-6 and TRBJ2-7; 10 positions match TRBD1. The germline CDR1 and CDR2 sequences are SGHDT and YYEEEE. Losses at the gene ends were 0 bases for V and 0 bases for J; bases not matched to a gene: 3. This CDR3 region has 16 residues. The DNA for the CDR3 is TGTGCCAGCAGCTTGGTGGGACAGGGGCTCTCCTACGAGCAGTACTTC. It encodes CASSLVGQGLSYEQYF.

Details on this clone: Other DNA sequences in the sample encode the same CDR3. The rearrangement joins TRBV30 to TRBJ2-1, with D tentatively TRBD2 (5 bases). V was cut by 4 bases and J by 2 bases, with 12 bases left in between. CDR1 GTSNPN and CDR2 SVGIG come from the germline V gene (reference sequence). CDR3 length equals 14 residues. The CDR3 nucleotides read TGTGCCTGGATCCGGGGTACCCCCTACAATGAGCAGTTCTTC. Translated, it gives CAWIRGTPYNEQFF.

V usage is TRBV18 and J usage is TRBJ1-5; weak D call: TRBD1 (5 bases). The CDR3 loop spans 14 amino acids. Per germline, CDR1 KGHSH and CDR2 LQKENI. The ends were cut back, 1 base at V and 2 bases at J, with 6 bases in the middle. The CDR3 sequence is CASSPQGRNQPQHF. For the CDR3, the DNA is TGTGCCAGCTCACCACAGGGGCGCAATCAGCCCCAGCATTTT.

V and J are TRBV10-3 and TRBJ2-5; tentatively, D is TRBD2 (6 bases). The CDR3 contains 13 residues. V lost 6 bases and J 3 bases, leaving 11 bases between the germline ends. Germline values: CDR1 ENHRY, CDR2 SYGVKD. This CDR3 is CAIRRASEETQYF. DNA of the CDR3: TGTGCCATCAGGCGGGCTAGCGAAGAGACCCAGTACTTC.

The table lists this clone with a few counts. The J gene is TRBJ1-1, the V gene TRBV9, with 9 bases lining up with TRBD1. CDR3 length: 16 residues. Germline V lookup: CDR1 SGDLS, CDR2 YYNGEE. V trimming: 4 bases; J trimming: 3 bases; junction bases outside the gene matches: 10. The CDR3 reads CASSPSDRGEHTEAFF. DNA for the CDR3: TGTGCCAGCAGCCCGTCGGACAGGGGAGAGCACACTGAAGCTTTCTTT. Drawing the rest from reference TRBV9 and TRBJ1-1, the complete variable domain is DSGVTQTPKHLITATGQRVTLRCSPRSGDLSVYWYQQSLDQGLQFLIQYYNGEERAKGNILERFSAQQFPDLHSELNLSSLELGDSALYFCASSPSDRGEHTEAFFGQGTRLTVV.

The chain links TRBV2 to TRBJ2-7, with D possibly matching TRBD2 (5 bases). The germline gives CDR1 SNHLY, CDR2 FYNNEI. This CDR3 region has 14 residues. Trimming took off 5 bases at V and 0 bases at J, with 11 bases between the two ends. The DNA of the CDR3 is TGTGCCAGCAGTAGCGGACCGAGCTCCTACGAGCAGTACTTC. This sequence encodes CASSSGPSSYEQYF.

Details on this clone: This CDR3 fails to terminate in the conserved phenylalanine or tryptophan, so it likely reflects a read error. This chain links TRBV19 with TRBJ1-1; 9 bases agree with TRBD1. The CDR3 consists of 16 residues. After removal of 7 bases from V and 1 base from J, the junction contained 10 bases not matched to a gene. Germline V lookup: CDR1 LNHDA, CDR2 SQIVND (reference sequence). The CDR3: CASKYLPGQGNTEAFL. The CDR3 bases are TGTGCCAGTAAATATCTTCCGGGACAGGGGAACACTGAAGCTTTCCTT.